What follows describes a single T cell receptor (beta chain). Its antigen is not known. cDNA came from around 0.5 to 1 ug RNA primed by random hexamers. With immunoSEQ multiplex PCR, TCR beta CDR3 was amplified across 54 Vbeta and 13 Jbeta. TCRdb reprocessed the immunoSEQ multiplex PCR reads with MiXCR, giving one entry per CDR3 protein. The data show about 64,000 distinct CDR3 sequences, roughly 94% seen once. The sample belongs to a study of CD8 T cells in Susac syndrome. Blood CD8+ and CD4+ T cells underwent high-throughput TCR beta sequencing. While CD8+ and CD4+ T cells were isolated negatively, TEMRA cells were enriched by FACS. This CDR3 spans 15 amino acids. From germline, CDR1 is SEHNR and CDR2 FQNEAQ (reference sequence). Trimming removed 7 bases at V and 0 bases at J, with 15 bases between. General study points: The authors acknowledged that their TCR sequencing and HLA analysis involved a relatively small number of individuals.

The sample consisted of CD8+ T cells from PBMCs. The clonotype comes from a human donor with multiple sclerosis. This chain uses TRBV7-9 with TRBJ2-5; weak D call: TRBD2 (6 bases). The CDR3 coding sequence is TGTGCCAGCATTGGGAGGTTCCCGTACCAAGAGACCCAGTACTTC. Protein product: CASIGRFPYQETQYF.